Listed here are 4 T cell receptor beta chains from one sample, sequenced in a study of blood T cell repertoires in COVID-19. Clones were read by immunoSEQ multiplex PCR, and TCRdb kept only the in-frame ones, dropping some. The table includes over 350,000 clones, around 86% detected once. Sequenced sample: peripheral blood. The receptors were gathered from a woman in her twenties or thirties with active or convalescent COVID-19.

The chain's CDR3 is CASSQGAGGVDEQFF. The CDR3 coding sequence is TGTGCCAGCAGCCAAGGGGCCGGGGGGGTAGATGAGCAGTTCTTC. The chain employs TRBV3-1 (or the pseudogene TRBV3-2) and TRBJ2-1, with 8 positions matching TRBD2. The germline V gene has CDR1 LGHDT and CDR2 YNNKEL (reference sequence). V was pared by 1 base and J by 8 bases, with 7 bases of the junction left unmatched. This CDR3 is 15 amino acids long.

The chain joins TRBV3-1 (or the pseudogene TRBV3-2) to TRBJ2-7; TRBD2 matches 9 bases. Germline CDR1 LGHDT, CDR2 YNNKEL (reference sequence). CDR3 size: 15 residues. Losses at the gene ends were 3 bases for V and 4 bases for J; bases not matched to a gene: 7. The CDR3 reads CASSHAREGTYEQYF. Written as DNA, the CDR3 is TGTGCCAGCAGCCACGCGCGGGAGGGAACATACGAGCAGTACTTC.

The rearrangement uses TRBV6-4 and TRBJ1-1; tentatively, D is TRBD1 (5 bases). This CDR3 contains 13 residues. V lost 6 bases to trimming and J lost 4 bases, with 12 bases between them. Germline CDR1 is MRHNA and CDR2 is SNTAGT. CDR3 protein: CASRPPGGTEAFF. CDR3 in DNA: TGTGCCAGCAGGCCCCCGGGGGGCACTGAAGCTTTCTTT.

This clone was found once. The chain recombines TRBV6-1 with TRBJ1-5; TRBD1 matches at 10 bases. This CDR3 contains 16 residues. V lost 4 bases, J lost 0 bases, and 3 bases stayed unmatched. The germline V gene encodes CDR1 MNHNS and CDR2 SASEGT. CDR3 amino acids: CASSVRTGGSNQPQHF. The CDR3 coding sequence is TGTGCCAGCAGTGTCCGGACAGGGGGTAGCAATCAGCCCCAGCATTTT.